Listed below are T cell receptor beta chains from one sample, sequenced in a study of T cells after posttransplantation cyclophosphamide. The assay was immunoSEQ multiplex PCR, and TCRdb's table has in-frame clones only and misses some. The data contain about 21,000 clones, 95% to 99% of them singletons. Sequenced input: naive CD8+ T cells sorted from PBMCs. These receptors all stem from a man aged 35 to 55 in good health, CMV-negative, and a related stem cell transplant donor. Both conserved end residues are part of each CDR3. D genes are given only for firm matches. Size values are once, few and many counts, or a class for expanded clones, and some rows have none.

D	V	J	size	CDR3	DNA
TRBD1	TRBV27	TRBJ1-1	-	CASSLDRGGTEAFF	TGTGCCAGCAGTTTGGACAGGGGAGGCACTGAAGCTTTCTTT
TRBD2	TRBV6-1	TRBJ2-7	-	CARRESSYEQYF	TGTGCCAGGCGGGAGAGCTCCTACGAGCAGTACTTC
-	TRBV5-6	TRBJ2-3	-	CASSPTGLGDTQYF	TGTGCCAGCAGCCCGACAGGCCTCGGAGATACGCAGTATTTT
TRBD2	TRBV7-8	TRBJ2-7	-	CASSITSGSPGLGEQYF	TGTGCCAGCAGCATTACTAGCGGGAGTCCGGGCTTGGGCGAGCAGTACTTC
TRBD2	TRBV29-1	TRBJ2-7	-	CSVSWTSLAYEQYF	TGCAGCGTCTCCTGGACTAGCCTCGCCTACGAGCAGTACTTC
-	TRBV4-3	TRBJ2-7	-	CASSQEDSGSYEQYF	TGCGCCAGCAGCCAAGAAGATAGCGGTTCCTACGAGCAGTACTTC
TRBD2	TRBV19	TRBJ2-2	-	CASSRAGEGELFF	TGTGCCAGTAGCAGAGCGGGAGAAGGGGAGCTGTTTTTT
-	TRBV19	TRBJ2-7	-	CASSMTGSFYEQYF	TGTGCCAGTAGTATGACAGGATCCTTCTACGAGCAGTACTTC
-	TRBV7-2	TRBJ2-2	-	CASSSPKQGGTGELFF	TGTGCCAGCAGCTCCCCCAAGCAGGGAGGCACCGGGGAGCTGTTTTTT
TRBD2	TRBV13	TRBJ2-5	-	CASSFSGRPQETQYF	TGTGCCAGCAGCTTTAGCGGGAGGCCCCAAGAGACCCAGTACTTC
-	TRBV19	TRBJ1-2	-	CASSPGALPITGYTF	TGTGCCAGTAGTCCAGGGGCACTCCCTATAACTGGCTACACCTTC
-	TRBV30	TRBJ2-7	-	CAWKGGPLFYEQYF	TGTGCCTGGAAAGGCGGGCCCTTGTTCTACGAGCAGTACTTC
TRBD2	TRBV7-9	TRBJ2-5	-	CASSLVLAGDGGETQYF	TGTGCCAGCAGCTTAGTTCTAGCGGGAGATGGCGGGGAGACCCAGTACTTC
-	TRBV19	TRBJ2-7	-	CASSTLGGRYEQYF	TGTGCCAGTAGTACCCTAGGAGGCCGGTACGAGCAGTACTTC
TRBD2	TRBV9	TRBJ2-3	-	CASSGSGSTDTQYF	TGTGCCAGCAGCGGTAGCGGGAGCACAGATACGCAGTATTTT
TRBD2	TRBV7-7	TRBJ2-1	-	CASSSSGPSSYNEQFF	TGTGCCAGCAGCTCTAGCGGGCCCAGCTCCTACAATGAGCAGTTCTTC
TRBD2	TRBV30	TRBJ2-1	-	CALTGGRANFYNEQFF	TGTGCCCTGACGGGCGGGAGGGCTAATTTCTACAATGAGCAGTTCTTC
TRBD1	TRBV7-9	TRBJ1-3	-	CASSFPQGRSSGNTIYF	TGTGCCAGCAGCTTTCCACAGGGGAGAAGTTCTGGAAACACCATATATTTT
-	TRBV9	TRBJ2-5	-	CASSVTDSNMRETQYF	TGTGCCAGCAGCGTAACGGACAGCAATATGAGAGAGACCCAGTACTTC
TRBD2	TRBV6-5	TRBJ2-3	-	CASSQGLGGTDTQYF	TGTGCCAGCAGTCAGGGACTAGGTGGCACAGATACGCAGTATTTT
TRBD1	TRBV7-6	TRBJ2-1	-	CASSRDRGPHNEQFF	TGTGCCAGCAGCCGCGACAGGGGGCCCCACAATGAGCAGTTCTTC
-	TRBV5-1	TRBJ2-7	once	CASSGGISYEQYF	TGCGCCAGCAGCGGGGGGATTTCCTACGAGCAGTACTTC
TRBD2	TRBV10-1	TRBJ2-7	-	CASRTSGRDYEQYF	TGCGCCAGTCGGACTAGCGGGAGAGACTACGAGCAGTACTTC
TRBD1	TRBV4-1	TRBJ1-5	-	CASSQETGMNQPQHF	TGCGCCAGCAGCCAAGAGACAGGGATGAATCAGCCCCAGCATTTT
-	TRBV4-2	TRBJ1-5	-	CASSQPHTTDQPQHF	TGTGCCAGCAGCCAACCCCACACCACCGATCAGCCCCAGCATTTT
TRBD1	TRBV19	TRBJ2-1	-	CASSRPQGRIPNEQFF	TGTGCCAGTAGTCGACCACAGGGGCGAATTCCCAATGAGCAGTTCTTC
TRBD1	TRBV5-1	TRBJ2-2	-	CASSPYQGATTGELFF	TGCGCCAGCAGCCCCTACCAGGGGGCGACCACCGGGGAGCTGTTTTTT
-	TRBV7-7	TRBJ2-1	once	CASSLFSGESSYNEQFF	TGTGCCAGCAGCTTATTTAGTGGAGAGAGCTCCTACAATGAGCAGTTCTTC
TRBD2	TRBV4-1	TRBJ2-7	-	CASSQVGLAGIDEQYF	TGCGCCAGCAGCCAAGTTGGACTAGCGGGTATCGACGAGCAGTACTTC
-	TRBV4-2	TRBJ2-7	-	CASSPAAGYEQYF	TGTGCCAGCAGCCCGGCTGCGGGTTACGAGCAGTACTTC
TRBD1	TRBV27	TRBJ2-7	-	CASSLTGTGTIYEQYF	TGTGCCAGCAGTTTAACCGGGACAGGGACAATCTACGAGCAGTACTTC
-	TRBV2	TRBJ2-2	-	CASRGLPITGELFF	TGTGCCAGCAGGGGACTGCCCATCACCGGGGAGCTGTTTTTT
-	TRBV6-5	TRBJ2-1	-	CASSKSFDNEQFF	TGTGCCAGCAGCAAAAGCTTCGACAATGAGCAGTTCTTC
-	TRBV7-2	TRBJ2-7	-	CASSPGAGYIYEQYF	TGTGCCAGCAGCCCAGGGGCCGGATATATCTACGAGCAGTACTTC
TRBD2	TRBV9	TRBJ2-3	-	CASSGSGRSADTQYF	TGTGCCAGCAGCGGCAGCGGGAGGTCCGCAGATACGCAGTATTTT
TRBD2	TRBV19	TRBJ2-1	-	CATSGLAGGYNEQFF	TGTGCCACCTCGGGCCTAGCGGGAGGATACAATGAGCAGTTCTTC
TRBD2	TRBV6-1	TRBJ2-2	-	CASSEQAGGPRTGELFF	TGTGCCAGCAGTGAGCAAGCGGGAGGGCCTCGGACCGGGGAGCTGTTTTTT
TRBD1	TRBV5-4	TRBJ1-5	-	CASSSDRDNQPQHF	TGTGCCAGCAGCAGTGACAGGGACAATCAGCCCCAGCATTTT
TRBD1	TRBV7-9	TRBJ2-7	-	CASSSGQGGYEQYF	TGTGCCAGCAGCTCGGGACAGGGGGGTTACGAGCAGTACTTC
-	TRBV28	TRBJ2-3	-	CASITAAGLTITDTQYF	TGTGCCAGCATTACCGCCGCAGGGTTAACTATCACAGATACGCAGTATTTT
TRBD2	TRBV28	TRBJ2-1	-	CASNLKGLGGNEQFF	TGTGCCAGCAACCTAAAGGGACTAGGGGGTAATGAGCAGTTCTTC
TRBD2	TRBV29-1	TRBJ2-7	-	CSVGGGGSYEQYF	TGCAGCGTTGGTGGGGGGGGATCATACGAGCAGTACTTC
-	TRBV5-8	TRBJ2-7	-	CASTSSETYEQYF	TGTGCCAGCACGTCTAGCGAGACCTACGAGCAGTACTTC
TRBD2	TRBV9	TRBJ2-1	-	CASSVGLAGKFNEQFF	TGTGCCAGCAGCGTAGGCCTAGCGGGAAAATTCAATGAGCAGTTCTTC
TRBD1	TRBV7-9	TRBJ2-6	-	CASSLIGTGGGWANVLTF	TGTGCCAGCAGCTTAATTGGGACAGGGGGGGGCTGGGCCAACGTCCTGACTTTC
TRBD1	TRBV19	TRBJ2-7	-	CASSISGTEYEQYF	TGTGCCAGTAGTATTTCCGGGACAGAGTACGAGCAGTACTTC
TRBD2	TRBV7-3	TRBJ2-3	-	CASSVAGGSTDTQYF	TGTGCCAGCAGCGTAGCGGGAGGCAGCACAGATACGCAGTATTTT
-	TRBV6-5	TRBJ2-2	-	CASSPGTGNTGELFF	TGTGCCAGCAGTCCCGGGACTGGAAACACCGGGGAGCTGTTTTTT
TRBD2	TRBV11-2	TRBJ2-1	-	CASSSAGGDQFF	TGTGCCAGCAGCTCAGCGGGAGGTGACCAGTTCTTC
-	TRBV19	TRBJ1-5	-	CASSIEGRGVSNQPQHF	TGTGCCAGTAGTATAGAGGGCAGGGGAGTTAGCAATCAGCCCCAGCATTTT
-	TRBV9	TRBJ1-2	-	CASSARGFSF	TGTGCCAGCAGCGCTCGAGGTTTTTCATTC
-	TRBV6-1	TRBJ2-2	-	CASSEARTGHFAGELFF	TGTGCCAGCAGTGAAGCACGAACGGGTCATTTTGCCGGGGAGCTGTTTTTT
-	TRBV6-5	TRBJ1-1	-	CASSQSPQGEAFF	TGTGCCAGCAGTCAATCCCCTCAGGGTGAAGCTTTCTTT
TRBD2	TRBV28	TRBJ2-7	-	CASSFGQGALAGGYEQYF	TGTGCCAGCAGTTTCGGGCAGGGGGCCCTAGCGGGAGGCTACGAGCAGTACTTC
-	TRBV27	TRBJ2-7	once	CASREGHSPEQYF	TGTGCCAGCAGAGAGGGACACTCCCCCGAGCAGTACTTC